The next 19 T cell receptor beta chains were all read from a single sample in a study of T cells in women clearing cervical HPV infection. The method was immunoSEQ multiplex PCR; TCRdb's version includes in-frame clones alone and lacks a portion of them. The sample's table shows about 14,000 clones. Sequences were obtained from blood buffy coat. Every receptor here comes from a woman between 18 and 69 years old with a cervical HPV16 infection that either progressed to CIN3+ or cleared (not recorded which).

A remark on this clone: The read gets to within 3 residues of the CDR3 end, and the germline J gene fills in the rest. This chain links TRBV2 with TRBJ1-2; a possible D gene is TRBD1 (6 bases). The V end was cut by 10 bases, the J end by 4 bases, with 19 bases between. Germline V gene data show CDR1 as SNHLY and CDR2 as FYNNEI. CDR3 length: 14 residues. CDR3 sequence: CATSPETGSYGYTF. CDR3 DNA, as far as it was read: TGTGCCACCAGCCCGGAAACAGGGAGCTATGGC.

About this clone: The read comes to an end 3 residues before the CDR3 does, leaving the germline J gene to fill in the end. This chain links TRBV5-1 with TRBJ1-4; a weak D match, TRBD1 (5 bases). CDR3 length: 17 residues. CDR1 and CDR2 from the germline V gene are SGHRS and YFSETQ. CDR3 DNA (partial): TGCGCCAGCAGCTTGGCGGGGGGGAGCTCTGGGGCCAACGTA. It is translated as CASSLAGGSSGANV. The entire CDR3 reads CASSLAGGSSGANVLFF.

As regards this clone: Read coverage stops 3 residues before the CDR3 terminus; the germline J gene supplies the remainder. J is TRBJ2-7 and V is TRBV5-1; 10 bases are shared with TRBD1. The CDR3 length is 14 residues. The V gene's germline CDR1 is SGHRS and CDR2 YFSETQ. The trim removed 4 bases at V and 0 bases at J, leaving 1 base unmatched. The sequenced part of the CDR3 DNA is TGCGCCAGCAGCCGGACAGGGGGCTCCTACGAG. Translated, it gives CASSRTGGSYE. The full CDR3 sequence reads CASSRTGGSYEQYF. The full variable domain, with the rest looked up from reference TRBV5-1 and TRBJ2-7, is KAGVTQTPRYLIKTRGQQVTLSCSPISGHRSVSWYQQTPGQGLQFLFEYFSETQRNKGNFPGRFSGRQFSNSRSEMNVSTLELGDSALYLCASSRTGGSYEQYFGPGTRLTVT.

The CDR3 here is CASGETGGHDYTF. The covered CDR3 bases are TGTGCCAGTGGAGAGACAGGGGGCCATGAC. J is TRBJ1-2 and V is TRBV19; 10 bases agree with TRBD1. The read ends 3 residues shy of where the CDR3 ends; the end is completed using the germline J gene. Germline V gene sequence: CDR1 LNHDA, CDR2 SQIVND (reference sequence). The CDR3 has 13 residues.

As for this clone: The CDR3 end is not reached by the read, which stops 3 residues before it; the germline J gene fills it in. This chain joins TRBV18 and TRBJ1-5; TRBD1 agrees at 8 bases. The CDR3 spans 16 residues. The V and J ends lost 3 bases and 3 bases, in that order; junction bases with no gene match: 7. Germline V gene data show CDR1 as KGHSH and CDR2 as LQKENI. The CDR3 sequence is CASSPARTGNNQPQHF. CDR3 DNA, as far as it was read: TGTGCCAGCTCACCTGCCCGGACAGGGAACAATCAGCCC.

Note on this clone: Sequencing ends 3 residues short of the CDR3 end; the germline J gene provides the rest. The gene calls are TRBV5-1 and TRBJ1-4; 8 bases are a match to TRBD1. There are 16 residues in the CDR3. J gave up 7 bases and V 0 bases, and 8 bases lay outside the gene matches. CDR1 and CDR2 (germline): SGHRS, YFSETQ. CDR3 DNA (partial): TGCGCCAGCAGCTTGGGGGAGACAGGGGCGGCTGAAAAA. Protein sequence: CASSLGETGAAEK. The whole CDR3 protein reads CASSLGETGAAEKLFF.

By frequency, this clone registers medium-sized. The observed sequence ends 3 residues before the CDR3 terminus, with the missing tail filled in from the germline J gene. The chain recombines TRBV5-6 with TRBJ2-5; D is uncertain. There are 11 residues in the CDR3. V was shortened by 2 bases and J by 5 bases, with 4 bases between the two germline ends. The germline gives CDR1 SGHDT, CDR2 YYEEEE. CDR3 DNA (partial): TGTGCCAGCAGCTTTCGTGAGACC. It codes for CASSFRET. In full, the CDR3 reads CASSFRETQYF.

Notes on this clone: The junction differs from germline at one of its ends, possibly a read error. The DNA ends 3 residues before the CDR3 does, and the rest of the CDR3 is filled in from the germline J gene. This sample includes further DNA sequences coding for the same CDR3. The rearrangement uses TRBV7-6 and TRBJ1-3, with TRBD1 matching over 11 bases. Germline V CDR1 and CDR2: SGHVS, FNYEAQ. The CDR3 is made up of 18 amino acids. The CDR3 here is CASSLYGQGAFSGNTIYF. The part of the CDR3 DNA that was read is TGTGCCAGCAGCTTGTACGGACAGGGGGCCTTCTCTGGAAACACT.

Measured by frequency, this clone is medium-sized (0.01 to 0.1%). The CDR3 end is not reached by the read, which stops 3 residues before it; the germline J gene fills it in. The J gene is TRBJ1-2, the V gene TRBV9, with D possibly being TRBD1 (5 bases). Germline CDR1 SGDLS, CDR2 YYNGEE. The CDR3 is 14 residues long. V was clipped by 3 bases and J by 5 bases, with 14 bases between them. CDR3 sequence reads: CASSGDGGGYGYTF. The covered CDR3 bases are TGTGCCAGCAGCGGTGACGGGGGTGGGTATGGC.

To note about this clone: The DNA ends 3 residues before the CDR3 does, and the rest of the CDR3 is filled in from the germline J gene. This rearrangement joins TRBV2 to TRBJ1-5, with D unclear. CDR3 length equals 14 residues. V dropped 3 bases and J dropped 4 bases, with 10 bases sitting between them. CDR1 is SNHLY and CDR2 is FYNNEI in the germline V gene. The CDR3 loop is CASSDGNRNQPQHF. The part of the CDR3 DNA that was read is TGTGCCAGCAGTGACGGTAACCGGAATCAGCCC. Based on the CDR3 plus reference TRBV2 and TRBJ1-5, the full variable domain is EPEVTQTPSHQVTQMGQEVILRCVPISNHLYFYWYRQILGQKVEFLVSFYNNEISEKSEIFDDQFSVERPDGSNFTLKIRSTKLEDSAMYFCASSDGNRNQPQHFGDGTRLSIL.

Notes on this clone: The CDR3 end falls 3 residues outside the read, so it is completed with the germline J gene. V usage is TRBV20-1 and J usage is TRBJ1-2, with TRBD1 identical over 7 bases. CDR1 and CDR2 from the germline V gene are DFQATT and SNEGSKA (reference sequence). The CDR3 runs 14 residues. Losses at the gene ends were 6 bases for V and 5 bases for J; bases not matched to a gene: 12. The covered CDR3 bases are TGCAGTGCGTGGGACAGAGAAAACCCATATGGC. Its translation: CSAWDRENPYG. The whole CDR3 sequence is CSAWDRENPYGYTF.

Partial CDR3 DNA: TGCGCCAGCAGCTTGGGTTCTCAGAAGGGGGAGACC. The encoded protein is CASSLGSQKGET. The whole CDR3 protein is CASSLGSQKGETQYF. This rearrangement joins TRBV5-1 to TRBJ2-5, with D maybe TRBD1 (5 bases). Read data end 3 residues before the CDR3 end; the end is taken from the germline J gene. V was clipped by 0 bases and J by 5 bases, with 14 bases between them. The CDR3 covers 15 residues. The V gene's germline CDR1 is SGHRS and CDR2 YFSETQ.

Concerning this clone: Read data end 3 residues before the CDR3 end; the end is taken from the germline J gene. V is TRBV5-1 and J is TRBJ2-3; the D gene is possibly TRBD2 (6 bases). Per germline, CDR1 SGHRS and CDR2 YFSETQ. There are 13 residues in the CDR3. The CDR3 loop is CASRVWGEETQYF. The CDR3 bases that were read are TGCGCCAGCAGAGTGTGGGGGGAAGAGACG.

On this clone itself: Sequencing ends 3 residues short of the CDR3 end; the germline J gene provides the rest. The chain combines TRBV18 with TRBJ2-3; D is perhaps TRBD2 (6 bases). CDR3 length: 14 amino acids. Germline CDR1 reads KGHSH; CDR2 reads LQKENI. CDR3 bases read: TGTGCCAGCTCCCGGGACTTCGGCCAAGAGACG. It encodes CASSRDFGQET. The full-length CDR3 reads as CASSRDFGQETQYF.

As for this clone: The CDR3 is cut off 3 residues early in the read; its end comes from the germline J gene. The chain combines TRBV30 with TRBJ1-2, with 7 bases matching TRBD1. J gave up 3 bases and V 4 bases, and 5 bases lay outside the gene matches. The CDR3 totals 13 residues. Germline V lookup: CDR1 GTSNPN, CDR2 SVGIG (reference sequence). CDR3 sequence: CAWKQGSDYGYTF. The part of the CDR3 DNA that was read is TGTGCCTGGAAACAGGGGTCGGACTATGGC.

The CDR3 DNA, read in part, is TGTGCCAGCAGCGTAGAAGGGGGAGCCGGGGAG. Its translation is CASSVEGGAGE. The entire CDR3 protein is CASSVEGGAGELFF. The chain recombines TRBV9 with TRBJ2-2; maybe TRBD1 (6 bases). The missing CDR3 end, 3 residues past where the read stops, is filled in from the germline J gene. V dropped 0 bases and J dropped 6 bases, with 9 bases sitting between them. Per the germline V gene, CDR1 is SGDLS and CDR2 is YYNGEE. The CDR3 sequence is 14 residues long.

The CDR3 here is CASSLAALRPQYF. The sequenced part of the CDR3 DNA is TGTGCCAGCAGCTTAGCAGCGTTACGGCCT. The genes are TRBV11-2 and TRBJ2-4, with D hard to call. The read halts 3 residues ahead of the CDR3 end, with the missing end drawn from the germline J gene. The CDR3 has 13 residues. Germline V lookup: CDR1 SGHAT, CDR2 FQNNGV.

A note on this clone: The CDR3 end falls 3 residues outside the read, so it is completed with the germline J gene. The V gene is TRBV20-1, the J gene TRBJ1-5; 7 positions match TRBD1. V shed 5 bases, J shed 1 base, and the junction held 8 bases outside the gene matches. This CDR3 has 15 residues. The germline gives CDR1 DFQATT, CDR2 SNEGSKA (reference sequence). The CDR3 region is CSAGTGAGSNQPQHF. The CDR3 DNA, read in part, is TGCAGTGCTGGAACAGGGGCGGGAAGCAATCAGCCC.

Comment on this clone: The CDR3 extends 3 residues past the end of the read, so its final part is completed from the germline J gene. The chain carries TRBV18 and TRBJ2-4; a possible D gene is TRBD1 (5 bases). CDR3 length: 14 residues. Germline assignment: CDR1 KGHSH and CDR2 LQKENI. CDR3 DNA, as far as it was read: TGTGCCAGCTCACCTTCGCCAGACAGCTATGGT. Its protein is CASSPSPDSYG. Given in full, the CDR3 is CASSPSPDSYGQYF.